The clone carrying this T cell receptor beta chain was observed once. This record comes from a study of control samples from healthy donors and cancer patients. The V and J ends lost 5 bases and 8 bases respectively, with 15 bases between them. The CDR3 consists of 13 residues. The protocol was immunoSEQ multiplex PCR, while the TCRdb copy is restricted to in-frame clones and leaves out a portion. The sample has 15,000 to 20,000 clones, roughly nine tenths seen once; the top ten hold less than 35%. The material sequenced was PBMCs. This rearrangement joins TRBV12-3 or TRBV12-4 to TRBJ1-2; tentatively, D is TRBD1 (5 bases). The receptor comes from a man aged 55 to 70 with head and neck cancer. The CDR3 DNA is TGTGCCAGCAGTCTAGGGACTTGGGAAGGCTACACCTTC. Amino acid sequence: CASSLGTWEGYTF.